The clone carrying this T cell receptor (beta chain) was observed a few times. Antigen unknown. As every portion of the isolated RNA was reverse transcribed, the sequencing read expressed TCRB transcripts. Only in-frame clones appear in the TCRdb table, and some are missing; sequencing was by immunoSEQ multiplex PCR. The sample yields under 250,000 clones, approximately 14% seen once. This sample is part of a study of beta chain features in type 1 diabetes. Study-level points and caveats: Diminished insertions and augmented deletions at VDJ junctions characterized type 1 diabetes patients. Type 1 diabetes patients had moderately but significantly shorter TCRB CDR3s in all four CD4+ subsets.

The ends were cut back, 6 bases at V and 8 bases at J, with 10 bases in the middle. Germline CDR1 reads DFQATT; CDR2 reads SNEGSKA (reference sequence). The CDR3 has 11 residues. The chain uses TRBV20-1 and TRBJ1-4; D remains ambiguous. This clonotype was sampled from a middle-aged woman in good health. The sample taken for sequencing was naive CD4+ T cells from blood. CDR3 sequence reads: CSAPAREKLFF. Written as DNA, the CDR3 is TGCAGTGCCCCCGCTAGGGAAAAACTGTTTTTT.